The count of the clone carrying this T cell receptor beta chain is one. This sample was included in a study of blood T cell repertoires in COVID-19. Overall study context: Researchers got acute and convalescent COVID-19 samples from the United States, Italy and Spain. Nucleic acid was either cDNA or gDNA, and it came from T cells, B-cell-depleted T cells, or PBMCs.

In the source study's methods: Reference gene primer amplification gave estimated nucleated cell counts. The repertoire was sequenced with immunoSEQ multiplex PCR; TCRdb's copy has only in-frame clones and lacks some. The DNA gave D and trimming, while V, J and clone size come from that table. The data show some 140,000 clones, less than 80% seen once. The CDR3 consists of 13 residues. V lost 2 bases and J lost 5, with 8 bases in between. The V gene's germline CDR1 is LNHNV and CDR2 YYDKDF (reference sequence). The receptor was isolated from a man aged 55-75 years with acute or convalescent COVID-19. The sequenced sample was peripheral blood. The chain has TRBV15 and TRBJ2-3, with D unclear. CDR3 sequence reads: CATSRYSGDTQYF. The CDR3 nucleotides read TGTGCCACCAGCAGATATTCCGGAGATACGCAGTATTTT.